The present T cell receptor beta chain was sequenced within a study of blood T cell repertoires in COVID-19. Study information: Samples of COVID-19 (acute and convalescent) were obtained from the United States, Italy and Spain. From T cells, B-cell-depleted T cells, or PBMCs came the material, which was cDNA or gDNA.

As handled by the study authors: Counts of nucleated cells, estimated from reference gene primer amplification, were obtained. Using immunoSEQ multiplex PCR, the repertoire was profiled, and TCRdb retains in-frame clones only, with some absent. D and trimming come from the DNA, and the V and J calls and clone size come from that table. The profile shows about 160,000 clones, 90% of them singletons. J gave up 3 bases and V 3 bases, and 2 bases lay outside the gene matches. This CDR3 has 15 amino acids. CDR1 and CDR2 (germline): WNHNN, SYGVQD (reference sequence). The sequenced material came from peripheral blood. V usage is TRBV10-1 and J usage is TRBJ2-1; 10 bases agree with TRBD2. The sequence was collected from a man between 60 and 70 years old with active or convalescent COVID-19. The CDR3 here is CASSDPSGSYNEQFF. The CDR3 bases are TGCGCCAGCAGTGACCCTAGCGGGAGCTACAATGAGCAGTTCTTC.